One sample yielded the 32 T cell receptor beta chains listed below, sequenced in a study of blood T cell repertoires in COVID-19. Profiling relied on immunoSEQ multiplex PCR, and the TCRdb table lists in-frame clones only, not all of them. Among some 150,000 clones, roughly 80% were seen once, and the ten largest hold under 4.5%. Sequenced sample: peripheral blood. The receptor set was obtained from an older woman with acute or convalescent COVID-19.

V usage is TRBV19 and J usage is TRBJ2-6; TRBD2 aligns across 14 bases. Germline assignment: CDR1 LNHDA and CDR2 SQIVND (reference sequence). The CDR3 has 17 amino acids. The ends lost 3 bases at V and 3 bases at J; junction bases unmatched: 1. The CDR3 bases are TGTGCCAGTAGTATTGGACTAGCGGGAGGTGGGGCCAACGTCCTGACTTTC. Encoded protein: CASSIGLAGGGANVLTF.

V is TRBV11-2 and J is TRBJ1-2; 12 bases line up with TRBD1. Germline V gives CDR1 SGHAT, CDR2 FQNNGV. Germline trimming cut 5 bases from V and 7 bases from J; bases unmatched to any gene: 8. This CDR3 comprises 15 residues. CDR3 protein: CASSATGTGGGGYTF. For the CDR3, the DNA is TGTGCCAGCAGCGCTACCGGGACAGGGGGCGGTGGCTACACCTTC. Using reference TRBV11-2 and TRBJ1-2 for the parts outside the CDR3, the full variable domain is EAGVAQSPRYKIIEKRQSVAFWCNPISGHATLYWYQQILGQGPKLLIQFQNNGVVDDSQLPKDRFSAERLKGVDSTLKIQPAKLEDSAVYLCASSATGTGGGGYTFGSGTRLTVV.

The genes are TRBV4-1 and TRBJ1-3; possible D gene TRBD1, 6 bases. This CDR3 has 16 residues. Germline CDR1 is MGHRA and CDR2 is YSYEKL. Trimming left V 4 bases short and J 0 bases short, with 13 bases between. CDR3 DNA: TGCGCCAGCAGCCGCCTAACAGGGAGCTCTGGAAACACCATATATTTT. It codes for CASSRLTGSSGNTIYF.

In DNA, the CDR3 is TGTGCCAGCAGTGAAGTCGTGGGAGTGTCGCCGTTCTTC. It translates to CASSEVVGVSPFF. The rearrangement joins TRBV6-1 to TRBJ2-1; the D gene is possibly TRBD2 (5 bases). V lost 1 base to trimming and J lost 15 bases, with 16 bases between them. The CDR3 extends over 13 amino acids. The germline V gene encodes CDR1 MNHNS and CDR2 SASEGT.

The chain joins TRBV9 to TRBJ2-7; TRBD2 agrees at 12 bases. Trimming took 3 bases from V and 4 from J; bases not matched to a gene: 5. Germline lookup yields CDR1 SGDLS and CDR2 YYNGEE. This CDR3 region has 15 residues. The CDR3 nucleotides read TGTGCCAGCAGCGCAGGAGGACTAGCGGGATACGAGCAGTACTTC. It is translated as CASSAGGLAGYEQYF.

V usage is TRBV24-1 and J usage is TRBJ1-5, with D perhaps TRBD1 (6 bases). Deletions cut 2 bases from V and 6 bases from J, with 13 bases between. The germline V gene has CDR1 KGHDR and CDR2 SFDVKD. The CDR3 has 15 amino acids. CDR3 amino acids: CATSDSQQGVQPQHF. The CDR3, as DNA: TGTGCCACCAGTGATTCTCAACAGGGTGTTCAGCCCCAGCATTTT.

This clone was counted once. This rearrangement joins TRBV10-3 to TRBJ2-1, with D uncertain. The CDR3 has 13 residues. Trimming removed 2 bases from V and 8 bases from J, with 10 bases in between. CDR1 is ENHRY, CDR2 SYGVKD, per germline. Written as DNA, the CDR3 is TGTGCCATCAGTGAGCACAGATCCCATGAGCAGTTCTTC. Its translation is CAISEHRSHEQFF.

The chain is built from TRBV5-5 and TRBJ2-1; D might be TRBD2 (6 bases). CDR1 and CDR2 (germline): SGHKS, YYEKEE (reference sequence). This CDR3 region has 13 residues. The V end lost 7 bases, the J end lost 0 bases, and 8 bases lay between the germline ends. CDR3 sequence (DNA): TGTGCCAGCGCCGGGAGCTCCTACAATGAGCAGTTCTTC. Protein product: CASAGSSYNEQFF.

The chain is built from TRBV28 and TRBJ2-6; perhaps TRBD1 as D (5 bases). This CDR3 is 13 amino acids long. The V gene's germline CDR1 is MDHEN and CDR2 SYDVKM. V lost 7 bases to trimming and J lost 3 bases, with 7 bases between them. CDR3: CASKRGGANVLTF. Written as DNA, the CDR3 is TGTGCCAGCAAAAGGGGTGGGGCCAACGTCCTGACTTTC.

The CDR3 reads CASSQAGGTNNEQFF. Here the CDR3 DNA reads TGTGCCAGCAGCCAAGCGGGCGGGACTAACAATGAGCAGTTCTTC. This rearrangement joins TRBV4-2 to TRBJ2-1; the match to TRBD2 covers 7 bases. V trimming: 1 base; J trimming: 5 bases; junction bases outside the gene matches: 5. The CDR3 covers 15 residues. Germline CDR1 LGHNA, CDR2 YNFKEQ.

The chain links TRBV11-2 to TRBJ1-3, with D maybe TRBD1 (6 bases). V lost 5 bases, J lost 2 bases, and 13 bases lay in between. CDR1 is SGHAT, CDR2 FQNNGV, per germline. CDR3 size: 15 residues. CDR3 nucleotides: TGTGCCAGCAGCATATTACAGGGTACTGGAAACACCATATATTTT. This codes for CASSILQGTGNTIYF.

The V call is TRBV18, the J call TRBJ2-2, with 11 bases aligning to TRBD2. The CDR3 totals 16 residues. V trimming: 5 bases; J trimming: 6 bases; junction bases outside the gene matches: 8. CDR1 KGHSH and CDR2 LQKENI come from the germline V gene. This CDR3 reads CASSGLLAGVPGELFF. DNA for the CDR3: TGTGCCAGCTCAGGCCTACTAGCGGGAGTACCCGGGGAGCTGTTTTTT.

The rearrangement joins TRBV6-6 to TRBJ2-7; 9 bases are a match to TRBD1. The CDR3 runs 16 residues. From germline, CDR1 is MNHNY and CDR2 SVGAGI (reference sequence). J lost 4 bases, V lost 6 bases, and 13 bases had no gene match. This CDR3 is CASRDSGTGLVYEQYF. The CDR3 nucleotides are TGTGCCAGCAGAGACTCCGGGACAGGGCTGGTTTACGAGCAGTACTTC.

This clone occurred once. The rearrangement uses TRBV11-3 and TRBJ2-1; TRBD2 matches 7 bases. The V segment lost 4 bases and the J segment 5 bases; nucleotides outside the gene matches: 14. The CDR3 totals 17 residues. Germline V gene sequence: CDR1 SGHNT, CDR2 YENEEA. CDR3 nucleotides: TGTGCCAGCAGCTCCCCCCTAGCTAGCGGAATAGACAATGAGCAGTTCTTC. Protein product: CASSSPLASGIDNEQFF.

The chain is built from TRBV4-1 and TRBJ2-2, with D hard to call. V shed 0 bases and J shed 1 base, with 3 bases lying between them. Germline V gene lookup returns CDR1 MGHRA and CDR2 YSYEKL. CDR3 length: 14 amino acids. CDR3 protein: CASSQDWNTGELFF. CDR3 DNA: TGCGCCAGCAGCCAAGACTGGAACACCGGGGAGCTGTTTTTT.

This clone turned up a few times. Within the sample, other DNA sequences also encode this same CDR3. This chain's CDR3 is CASSLARDTIYF. The CDR3 bases are TGTGCCAGCAGCTTAGCTCGTGACACCATATATTTT. The rearrangement joins TRBV7-9 to TRBJ1-3; D gene unclear. Between the trimmed V and J ends, which lost 0 bases and 8 bases, there was a span of 5 bases. CDR3 length equals 12 residues. Germline V gene data show CDR1 as SEHNR and CDR2 as FQNEAQ (reference sequence).

CDR3 sequence (DNA): TGTGCCAGCAGCCCCCGTGCAGATACGCAGTATTTT. Protein: CASSPRADTQYF. J is TRBJ2-3 and V is TRBV7-2; D gene uncertain. V lost 5 bases, J lost 4 bases, and 7 bases lay in between. The CDR3 sequence is 12 residues long. The germline gives CDR1 SGHTA, CDR2 FQGNSA.

A single count supports this clone. V usage is TRBV30 and J usage is TRBJ1-1; D is perhaps TRBD1 (6 bases). Germline V gene sequence: CDR1 GTSNPN, CDR2 SVGIG (reference sequence). This CDR3 comprises 13 residues. Trimming left V 8 bases short and J 1 base short, with 14 bases between. The CDR3 is CAGSGTTNTEAFF. CDR3 bases: TGTGCCGGGTCCGGGACAACGAACACTGAAGCTTTCTTT.

The CDR3 region is CASSRGQGAGTEAFF. CDR3 DNA: TGTGCCAGCAGCCGGGGACAGGGGGCTGGAACTGAAGCTTTCTTT. This sequence joins TRBV3-1 (or the pseudogene TRBV3-2) and TRBJ1-1, with 12 bases that match TRBD1. Germline V lookup: CDR1 LGHDT, CDR2 YNNKEL (reference sequence). Trimming at V came to 4 bases and at J to 5 bases, leaving 5 bases not matched to a gene. CDR3 size: 15 residues.

The CDR3 reads CASSLATSGNYEQYF. CDR3 sequence (DNA): TGTGCCAGCAGCTTAGCGACTAGCGGTAACTACGAGCAGTACTTC. This chain joins TRBV7-6 and TRBJ2-7; 9 nucleotides agree with TRBD2. Germline CDR1 and CDR2: SGHVS and FNYEAQ. The CDR3 has 15 residues. V lost 0 bases to trimming and J lost 3 bases; unmatched junction nucleotides: 3.

This chain's CDR3 is CASSFSIGIGNQPQHF. For the CDR3, the DNA is TGTGCCAGCAGTTTCTCAATCGGGATTGGCAATCAGCCCCAGCATTTT. The genes are TRBV28 and TRBJ1-5, with D hard to call. V lost 3 bases, J lost 2 bases, and 14 bases lay in between. The CDR3 sequence is 16 residues long. Germline V lookup: CDR1 MDHEN, CDR2 SYDVKM.

This chain connects TRBV28 to TRBJ2-1, with 9 bases lining up with TRBD1. The germline gives CDR1 MDHEN, CDR2 SYDVKM. This CDR3 is 13 amino acids long. V lost 5 bases to trimming and J lost 7 bases; unmatched junction nucleotides: 3. The CDR3 sequence is CASSPGTGNEQFF. DNA of the CDR3: TGTGCCAGCAGTCCCGGGACAGGGAATGAGCAGTTCTTC.

The chain uses TRBV28 and TRBJ1-2, with TRBD1 as a possible D gene (6 bases). Trimming took off 6 bases at V and 5 bases at J, with 16 bases between the two ends. The CDR3 extends over 14 amino acids. Germline V gene data show CDR1 as MDHEN and CDR2 as SYDVKM. This CDR3 is CASRPQDRGYGYTF. The CDR3 bases are TGTGCCAGCAGACCCCAGGACAGAGGATATGGCTACACCTTC.

The J gene is TRBJ2-1, the V gene TRBV19; 12 nucleotides agree with TRBD2. After removal of 4 bases from V and 12 bases from J, the junction contained 13 bases not matched to a gene. The CDR3 covers 16 residues. Germline V gene data show CDR1 as LNHDA and CDR2 as SQIVND (reference sequence). CDR3: CASSTPLAGGTDRQFF. In nucleotides, the CDR3 is TGTGCCAGTAGTACCCCACTAGCGGGAGGTACCGATAGGCAGTTCTTC.

In DNA, the CDR3 is TGTGCCATCAGACCAACCGGGACAGGGCCGGGTACTGAAGCTTTCTTT. Protein product: CAIRPTGTGPGTEAFF. The V gene is TRBV10-3, the J gene TRBJ1-1; 9 positions agree with TRBD1. The ends lost 6 bases at V and 5 bases at J; junction bases unmatched: 13. CDR3 length: 16 residues. The germline gives CDR1 ENHRY, CDR2 SYGVKD.

The rearrangement links TRBV6-5 to TRBJ1-5; TRBD1 matches at 7 bases. CDR3 length: 12 residues. Germline V lookup: CDR1 MNHEY, CDR2 SVGAGI. V shed 9 bases, J shed 6 bases, and the junction held 5 bases outside the gene matches. The CDR3: CASTGAGQPQHF. CDR3 nucleotide sequence: TGTGCCAGTACAGGGGCCGGTCAGCCCCAGCATTTT.

The CDR3 sequence is CASSPTTGVEQYF. The CDR3 nucleotides read TGTGCCAGCAGCCCCACGACAGGGGTCGAGCAGTACTTC. The chain combines TRBV7-3 with TRBJ2-7, with 8 nucleotides matching TRBD1. The CDR3 runs to 13 residues. Germline V gene sequence: CDR1 SGHTA, CDR2 FQGTGA. The V and J ends lost 5 bases and 6 bases, in that order; junction bases with no gene match: 6.

The chain links TRBV24-1 to TRBJ2-1, with TRBD1 matching 7 bases. The V and J ends lost 3 bases and 9 bases, in that order; junction bases with no gene match: 4. Germline CDR1 reads KGHDR; CDR2 reads SFDVKD. This CDR3 is built from 13 residues. The CDR3 DNA reads TGTGCCACCAGTGATCCCAGGGGGACTGAGCAGTTCTTC. It is translated as CATSDPRGTEQFF.

CDR3 sequence: CASSNGQFYGYTF. The CDR3 DNA follows: TGTGCCAGTAGCAACGGACAGTTCTATGGCTACACCTTC. This chain connects TRBV19 to TRBJ1-2; D is possibly TRBD1 (6 bases). Trimming cost V 6 bases and J 4 bases, with 12 bases left between them. The V gene's germline CDR1 is LNHDA and CDR2 SQIVND (reference sequence). CDR3 length equals 13 residues.

CDR3 coding DNA: TGTGCCAGCAGTTTGGGATGGGGACAGGGGGCGATGAACACTGAAGCTTTCTTT. Encoded protein: CASSLGWGQGAMNTEAFF. The rearrangement links TRBV28 to TRBJ1-1; TRBD1 aligns across 12 bases. The junction had 8 bases not matched to a gene; V was cut back by 3 bases and J by 0 bases. The CDR3 has 18 residues. Germline CDR1 reads MDHEN; CDR2 reads SYDVKM.

This clone has a count of ten or more. The chain is built from TRBV27 and TRBJ2-3; TRBD2 aligns across 12 bases. The CDR3 sequence is 17 residues long. Germline CDR1 is MNHEY and CDR2 is SMNVEV (reference sequence). The junction had 7 bases not matched to a gene; V was cut back by 4 bases and J by 2 bases. The DNA of the CDR3 is TGTGCCAGCAGTTCGATGACTAGCGGGAGAGTCACAGATACGCAGTATTTT. Its translation is CASSSMTSGRVTDTQYF.

This clone has a single count. The V gene is TRBV27, the J gene TRBJ2-1; TRBD2 matches 11 bases. This CDR3 has 17 amino acids. The trim removed 7 bases at V and 8 bases at J, leaving 16 bases unmatched. The germline V gene has CDR1 MNHEY and CDR2 SMNVEV (reference sequence). The CDR3 here is CASTSSQTSGSRHEQFF. DNA for the CDR3: TGTGCCAGCACCTCCTCACAAACTAGCGGGAGTCGCCATGAGCAGTTCTTC.